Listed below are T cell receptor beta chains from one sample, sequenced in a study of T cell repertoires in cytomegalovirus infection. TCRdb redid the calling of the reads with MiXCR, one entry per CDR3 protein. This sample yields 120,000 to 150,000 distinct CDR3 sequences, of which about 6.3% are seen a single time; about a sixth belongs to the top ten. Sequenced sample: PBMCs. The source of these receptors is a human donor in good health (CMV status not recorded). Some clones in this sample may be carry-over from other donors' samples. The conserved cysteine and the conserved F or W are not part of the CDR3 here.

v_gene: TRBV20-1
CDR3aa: SARRDSTDTQY

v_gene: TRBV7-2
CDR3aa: ASSYLHGSQETQY

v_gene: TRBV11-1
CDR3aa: ASSSRTEAF

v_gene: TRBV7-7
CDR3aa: ASSPLAETQY

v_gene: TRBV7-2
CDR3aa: ASSLQGGGLNEQF

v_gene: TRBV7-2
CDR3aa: ASSLGEVSVQGYT

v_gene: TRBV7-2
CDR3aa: ASSPRRERSYEQY

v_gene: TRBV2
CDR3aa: ASTSDRGQETQY

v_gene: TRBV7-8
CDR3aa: ASRLIGNTEAF

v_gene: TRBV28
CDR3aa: ASSRTGTDYNEQF

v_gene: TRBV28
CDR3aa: ASKGGRYVYSNQPQH

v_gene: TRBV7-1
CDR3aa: ASSRARDRDQETQY

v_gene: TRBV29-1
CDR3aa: SVEESQVGKLF

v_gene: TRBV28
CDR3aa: ASSSGAGADTQY

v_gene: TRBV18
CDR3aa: ASSPRGTGANNEQF

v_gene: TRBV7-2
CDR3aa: ASNPGATGELF

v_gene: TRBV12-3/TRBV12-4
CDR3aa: ASTGGPGLGTEAF

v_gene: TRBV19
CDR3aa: ASSIGGRAKGNTEAF

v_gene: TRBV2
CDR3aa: ASSEGQNLGEGYT

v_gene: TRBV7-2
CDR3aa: ASSRDSLGRETQY

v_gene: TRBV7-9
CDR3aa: ASSRQGGNQPQH

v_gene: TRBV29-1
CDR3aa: SVVYALKGEKLF

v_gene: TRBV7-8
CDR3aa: ASSLTTTGELF

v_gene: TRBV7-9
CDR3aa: ASSLVRGQGSNYQETQY